This T cell receptor beta chain was sequenced in a study of blood T cell repertoires in COVID-19. Study as a whole: Whether acute or convalescent, the COVID-19 samples came from the United States, Italy and Spain. The analysed material was cDNA or gDNA that came from T cells, B-cell-depleted T cells, or PBMCs.

In the authors' methods: Amplification from reference gene primers served as the basis for estimated nucleated cell counts. Profiling relied on immunoSEQ multiplex PCR, and the TCRdb table lists in-frame clones only, not all of them. D and trimming were read from the DNA, whereas the V and J calls and clone size are those reported in that table. The table shows about 69,000 clones, with almost 80% occurring only once. The V end lost 1 base, the J end lost 5 bases, and 11 bases lay between the germline ends. Per the germline V gene, CDR1 is SGHTA and CDR2 is FQGNSA. The CDR3 runs to 14 residues. The chain carries TRBV7-2 and TRBJ1-2; D is possibly TRBD1 (6 bases). Sequencing input: peripheral blood. This TCR was recovered from a man aged 55-75 years with acute or convalescent COVID-19. CDR3 sequence reads: CASSLGRTVYGYTF. CDR3 coding DNA: TGTGCCAGCAGCTTAGGCCGGACAGTTTATGGCTACACCTTC.